One sample yielded the 11 T cell receptor beta chains listed below, sequenced in a study of molecular identifiers for immune sequencing clone quantification. TCRdb processed the PCR reads anew with MiXCR; each CDR3 protein has one entry. The profile shows about 640,000 distinct CDR3 sequences, about 20% of them singletons. Sequenced material: naive CD8+ T cells from blood, with Jurkat cell RNA spiked in. Subset defined: FACS-sorted CD8+CD4-CCR7+CD45RA+ naive T cells. These receptor sequences come from a human donor in good health. Some libraries in this study had Jurkat cell RNA spiked in.

A remark on this clonotype: A much larger clonotype is one base distant, so this may be a read error. This chain connects TRBV27 to TRBJ2-5, with 10 positions matching TRBD1. CDR1 and CDR2 from the germline V gene are MNHEY and SMNVEV (reference sequence). The CDR3 is 14 amino acids. The CDR3 nucleotides read TGTGCCAGCATTTCCCGACAGGGGGCCGGGACCCGGTACTTC. Amino acids: CASISRQGAGTRYF.

With regard to this clonotype: A clone one base away is much larger, so this may be a read error. This sequence joins TRBV29-1 and TRBJ2-1; 9 bases match TRBD2. The CDR3 loop spans 14 amino acids. Germline values: CDR1 SQVTM, CDR2 ANQGSEA. The CDR3 reads CCVEREANYNEQFF. The CDR3 bases are TGCTGCGTGGAGCGGGAGGCTAACTACAATGAGCAGTTCTTC.

In regard to this clonotype: Given a much more abundant clone one base away, this may be a read error. This chain joins TRBV4-3 and TRBJ1-1; D not certain. Per the germline V gene, CDR1 is LGHNA and CDR2 is YSLEER. CDR3 length: 14 amino acids. The CDR3 spells CAGSQAPVNTEAFF. The CDR3 nucleotides read TGCGCCGGCAGCCAAGCGCCCGTGAACACTGAAGCTTTCTTT.

With regard to this clonotype: This could be a read error, since a much larger clone is one nucleotide away. This chain connects TRBV7-3 to TRBJ2-5, with 7 bases lining up with TRBD2. Germline V gives CDR1 SGHTA, CDR2 FQGTGA. CDR3 length: 15 amino acids. V dropped 5 bases and J dropped 7; count of bases not matched to a gene: 13. The CDR3 here is CASSLTAGVSVTQYF. The CDR3 nucleotides read TGTGCCAGCAGCCTTACTGCGGGAGTCTCAGTGACCCAGTACTTC.

In this sample, this clonotype turned up a few times. The chain joins TRBV7-9 to TRBJ2-7, with TRBD2 matching 10 bases. Looked up from germline, CDR1 is SEHNR and CDR2 is FQNEAQ (reference sequence). Unmatched junction bases numbered 7, after V lost 6 bases and J lost 5 bases. The CDR3 consists of 14 residues. The CDR3 DNA reads as TGTGCCAGCAGTCCAACTAGCGGGGCGGACGAGCAGTACTTC. Its translation is CASSPTSGADEQYF.

The gene calls are TRBV7-3 and TRBJ2-7; D possibly corresponds to TRBD2 (5 bases). There are 14 residues in the CDR3. Germline V lookup: CDR1 SGHTA, CDR2 FQGTGA. The germline V and J ends were trimmed by 6 bases and 3 bases, with 15 bases remaining between them. In DNA form, the CDR3 reads TGTGCCAGCAGAACCGGGAAGATACTCTACGAGCAGTACTTC. This translates into CASRTGKILYEQYF.

There are many counts of this clonotype. The J gene is TRBJ2-7, the V gene TRBV6-5; D gene uncertain. V was shortened by 6 bases and J by 2 bases, with 8 bases between the two germline ends. This CDR3 comprises 12 residues. Per germline, CDR1 MNHEY and CDR2 SVGAGI. CDR3: CASRGYAYEQYF. The CDR3 DNA sequence: TGTGCCAGCAGAGGGTACGCCTACGAGCAGTACTTC.

The CDR3: CASSSPGQGSDEQYF. In nucleotides, the CDR3 is TGTGCCAGCAGCTCGCCGGGACAGGGATCCGACGAGCAGTACTTC. V is TRBV13 and J is TRBJ2-7; TRBD1 aligns across 9 bases. The germline CDR1 and CDR2 sequences are PRHDT and FYEKMQ (reference sequence). This CDR3 has 15 residues. V was clipped by 4 bases and J by 5 bases; unmatched bases: 9.

This clonotype was detected many times. The chain is built from TRBV4-2 and TRBJ1-4; D remains ambiguous. The germline V gene has CDR1 LGHNA and CDR2 YNFKEQ. The CDR3 runs to 11 residues. V was clipped by 6 bases and J by 11 bases, with 10 bases between them. The CDR3 loop reads CASRHSDKLFF. In nucleotides, the CDR3 is TGTGCCAGCAGGCATTCCGACAAACTGTTTTTT.

This clonotype was found many times. J is TRBJ2-5 and V is TRBV29-1; 8 bases are shared with TRBD2. In germline, CDR1 is SQVTM, CDR2 ANQGSEA. V dropped 5 bases and J dropped 2; count of bases not matched to a gene: 13. The CDR3 is made up of 16 amino acids. CDR3 loop: CSVPPPPGLVQETQYF. The CDR3 DNA is TGCAGCGTTCCCCCTCCTCCGGGACTAGTACAAGAGACCCAGTACTTC.

This clonotype was seen a few times. This chain connects TRBV14 to TRBJ2-1; TRBD2 might be the D (5 bases). V lost 2 bases, J lost 7 bases, and 15 bases lay in between. From germline, CDR1 is SGHDN and CDR2 FVKESK. The CDR3 is 15 amino acids. The CDR3 loop reads CASSQLTGSRNEQFF. The CDR3 DNA reads as TGTGCCAGCAGCCAACTAACGGGGTCTCGGAATGAGCAGTTCTTC.